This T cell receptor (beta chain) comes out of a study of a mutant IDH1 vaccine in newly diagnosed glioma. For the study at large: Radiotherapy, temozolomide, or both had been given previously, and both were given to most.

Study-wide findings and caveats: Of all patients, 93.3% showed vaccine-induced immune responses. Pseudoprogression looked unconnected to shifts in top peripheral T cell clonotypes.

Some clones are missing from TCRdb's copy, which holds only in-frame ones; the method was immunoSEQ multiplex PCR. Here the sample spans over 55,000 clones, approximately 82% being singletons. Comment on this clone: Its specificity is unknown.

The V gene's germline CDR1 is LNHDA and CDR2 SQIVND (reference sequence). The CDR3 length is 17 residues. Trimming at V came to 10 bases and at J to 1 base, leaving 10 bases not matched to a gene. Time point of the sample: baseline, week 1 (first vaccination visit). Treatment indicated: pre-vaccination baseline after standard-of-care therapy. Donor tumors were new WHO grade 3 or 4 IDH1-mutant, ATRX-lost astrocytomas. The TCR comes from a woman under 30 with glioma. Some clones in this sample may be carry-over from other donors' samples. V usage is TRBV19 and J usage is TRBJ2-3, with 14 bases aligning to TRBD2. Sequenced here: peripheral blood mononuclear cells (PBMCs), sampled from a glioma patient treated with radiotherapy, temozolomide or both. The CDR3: CATGTSGSWGRTDTQYF. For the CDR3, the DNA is TGTGCCACCGGGACTAGCGGGAGCTGGGGGCGCACAGATACGCAGTATTTT.